This T cell receptor (beta chain) was documented in a study of cytomegalovirus exposure and HLA in healthy donors (dated by TCRdb to about 2017). Background on the whole study: According to a later analysis, the 120 or so validation repertoires were produced on the same platform as the roughly 600 repertoires of the first cohort. The study was designed to test whether signatures of past pathogen exposure could be identified by cataloging public T cell receptors. Besides the first cohort of about 730 subjects, a separate validation cohort made up of some 110 different subjects was used. High-throughput TCR immunosequencing, statistical association of individual TCRs with disease status, and machine learning were combined to predict cytomegalovirus infection status. Overall study outcomes, separate from this receptor: In a later analysis, TCRs clustered in the first cohort were found to also tend to co-occur in the approximately 120 validation repertoires, with around 94% of cluster scores above 0. Across donors, most TCR sequences were observed very rarely, whereas some public TCRs were present in many individuals. It was suggested by the authors that the approach could potentially be generalized to other disease states and immunological phenotypes. A later analysis had no HLA typing for the validation cohort, so co-occurrence there was scored across all 120 or so repertoires. The classifier was reported to diagnose cytomegalovirus status with high specificity and sensitivity in both the original cohort and the validation cohort. In vitro tests confirmed that three of the cytomegalovirus-associated TCR beta chains recognize cytomegalovirus antigens. In the study, some 160 TCR beta chains were listed as associated with cytomegalovirus.

The junction carries 16 bases between V and J, which are trimmed by 5 bases and 5 bases respectively. Counted from cysteine to phenylalanine, this CDR3 has 15 amino acids. Just CDR3 DNA is preserved here, 45 bases in frame from base 1. Via the germline V gene, CDR1 is MDHEN and CDR2 SYDVKM. The donors belonged to the validation cohort of roughly 120 subjects, which was separate from the approximately 700-subject first cohort. Preparation of the library involved the immunoSEQ multiplex PCR assay. The original pipeline was this. A statistical classification framework was built for diagnosing cytomegalovirus status from the catalog of TCR beta chain sequences. Drawn from immuneACCESS, this table holds only the in-frame rearrangements with V and J called that TCRdb kept. Clones are partly lost; checked studies trace under half to an unresolved V gene and leave the rest unexplained. The V and J calls and the clone size are those of that table, but D and trimming were determined from the DNA. The sample table contains more than 90,000 clones; only one count was recorded for 85% to 95% of them. The ten largest clonotypes hold 1% to 1.4% of the sample.

To note about this clone: Its antigen is unknown. It has no much larger one-base neighbor in the sample; base qualities were not kept.

The chain is made from TRBV28 and TRBJ2-1; a tentative D match to TRBD1 spans 5 bases. The sequenced material came from PBMCs. This sequence was found in a woman in her 30s in good health and CMV-seropositive. The DNA reads TGTGCCAGCAGTACCGGGCCCAAGGGGAACAATGAGCAGTTCTTC. Translated, it gives CASSTGPKGNNEQFF.